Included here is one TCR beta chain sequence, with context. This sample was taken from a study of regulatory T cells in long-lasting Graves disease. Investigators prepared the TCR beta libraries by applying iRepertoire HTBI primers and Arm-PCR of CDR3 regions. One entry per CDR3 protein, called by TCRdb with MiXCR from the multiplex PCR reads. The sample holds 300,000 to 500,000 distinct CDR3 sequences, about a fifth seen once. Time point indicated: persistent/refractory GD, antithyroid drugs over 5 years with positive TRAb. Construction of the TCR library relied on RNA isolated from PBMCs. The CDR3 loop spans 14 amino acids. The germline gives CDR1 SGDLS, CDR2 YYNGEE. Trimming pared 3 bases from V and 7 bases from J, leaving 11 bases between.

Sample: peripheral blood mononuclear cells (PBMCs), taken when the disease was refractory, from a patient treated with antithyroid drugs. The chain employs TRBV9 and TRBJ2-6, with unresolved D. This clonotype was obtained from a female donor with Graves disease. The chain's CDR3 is CASSASTTANVLTF. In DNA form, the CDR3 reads TGTGCCAGCAGCGCCTCAACTACAGCCAACGTCCTGACTTTC. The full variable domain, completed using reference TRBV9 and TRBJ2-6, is DSGVTQTPKHLITATGQRVTLRCSPRSGDLSVYWYQQSLDQGLQFLIQYYNGEERAKGNILERFSAQQFPDLHSELNLSSLELGDSALYFCASSASTTANVLTFGAGSRLTVL.